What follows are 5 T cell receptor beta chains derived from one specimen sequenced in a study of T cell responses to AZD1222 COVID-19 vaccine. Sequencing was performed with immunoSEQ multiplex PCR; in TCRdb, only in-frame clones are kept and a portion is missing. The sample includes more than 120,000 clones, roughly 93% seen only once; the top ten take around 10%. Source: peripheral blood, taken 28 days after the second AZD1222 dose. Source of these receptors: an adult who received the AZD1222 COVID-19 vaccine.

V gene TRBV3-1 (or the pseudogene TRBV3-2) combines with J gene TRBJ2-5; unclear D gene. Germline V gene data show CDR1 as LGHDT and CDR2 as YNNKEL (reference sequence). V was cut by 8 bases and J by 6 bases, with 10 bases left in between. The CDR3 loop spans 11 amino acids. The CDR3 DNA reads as TGTGCCAGCCAGTCGGCCAAGACCCAGTACTTC. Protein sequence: CASQSAKTQYF.

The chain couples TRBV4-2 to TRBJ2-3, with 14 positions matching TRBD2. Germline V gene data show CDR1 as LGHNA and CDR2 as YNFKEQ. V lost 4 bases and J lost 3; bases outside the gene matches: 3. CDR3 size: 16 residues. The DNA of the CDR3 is TGTGCCAGCAGCCTTTGGACTAGCGGGGGGACAGATACGCAGTATTTT. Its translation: CASSLWTSGGTDTQYF.

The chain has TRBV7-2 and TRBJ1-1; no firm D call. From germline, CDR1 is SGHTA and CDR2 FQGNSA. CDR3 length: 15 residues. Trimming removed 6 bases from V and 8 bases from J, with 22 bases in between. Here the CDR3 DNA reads TGTGCCAGCAGAGCCGAGGGCCATGCCTCCCGAGAAGCTTTCTTT. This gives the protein CASRAEGHASREAFF.

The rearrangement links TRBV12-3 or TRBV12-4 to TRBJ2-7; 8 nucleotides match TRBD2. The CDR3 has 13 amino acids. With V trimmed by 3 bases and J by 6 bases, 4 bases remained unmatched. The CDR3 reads CASSFGLAGEQYF. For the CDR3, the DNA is TGTGCCAGCAGTTTCGGACTAGCCGGCGAGCAGTACTTC.

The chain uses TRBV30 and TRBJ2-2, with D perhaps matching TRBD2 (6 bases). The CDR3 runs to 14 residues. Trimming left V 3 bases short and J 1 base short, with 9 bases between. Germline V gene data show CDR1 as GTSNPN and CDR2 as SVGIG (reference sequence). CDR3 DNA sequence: TGTGCCTGGAGACTGGGGGGGAACACCGGGGAGCTGTTTTTT. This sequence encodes CAWRLGGNTGELFF.